The sequence of this T cell receptor (beta chain) was determined in a study of glioma-infiltrating T cells. Study background: Samples included WHO grade II oligodendrogliomas or astrocytomas and initial-diagnosis grade IV glioblastomas. Study-level results: Only very few CDR3 sequences appeared in both tissue and blood. Tissue-blood divergence was below expectation in non-neoplastic patients, above in gliomas.

CDR3 size: 15 residues. CDR1 is MNHNS and CDR2 is SASEGT in the germline V gene. Trimming removed 5 bases from V and 0 bases from J, with 11 bases in between. TCR alpha and beta CDR3 regions were amplified from RNA using iRepertoire nested multiplex PCR. Tissue mRNA or PBMC total RNA, about 90-400 ng, went into one-step reverse transcription and amplification. TCRdb fed the multiplex PCR reads into MiXCR, producing one record per CDR3 protein. The table lists fewer than 500,000 distinct CDR3 sequences, around 45% of them singletons, with more than 10% in the top ten. In this sample, this clonotype turned up many times. As yet, its antigen is unknown.

The chain is built from TRBV6-1 and TRBJ1-3; TRBD1 might be the D (5 bases). Sequencing was done on a sample of glioma tissue, nonneoplastic brain tissue, or PBMCs (not recorded which). The TCR was taken from a human donor with low-grade glioma or glioblastoma, undergoing nonglioma brain surgery, or in good health (not recorded which). DNA of the CDR3: TGTGCCAGCAGTTACATTGGGGGCTCTGGAAACACCATATATTTT. It codes for CASSYIGGSGNTIYF.